The rows below give T cell receptor beta chains drawn from one sample of a study of graft-versus-host responses after intestinal transplantation. Assay used: immunoSEQ multiplex PCR; TCRdb lists only in-frame clones, some missing. Of under 75,000 clones detected, under 90% appear once; the ten largest clones hold 1.5% to 2%. This specimen was ileum tissue, taken more than 350 days after transplant. The receptors come from a human patient who received an intestinal transplant, so some T cells may come from the graft donor. The CDR3 runs from the conserved cysteine through the conserved F or W. Each record gives: J gene, V gene, clone size, D gene, CDR3 DNA, CDR3 protein. D genes are given only for firm matches. Size is stated for part of the rows, as once, few or many counts, or as a class when the clone is expanded.

TRBJ1-1,TRBV2,-,-,TGTGCCAGCAGTGCTGTGACCGTTTTTATGATGAACACTGAAGCTTTCTTT,CASSAVTVFMMNTEAFF
TRBJ2-5,TRBV5-1,-,-,TGCGCCAGCAGCTTGGGCGGGTACCAAGAGACCCAGTACTTC,CASSLGGYQETQYF
TRBJ2-5,TRBV18,-,-,TGTGCCAGCTCACGGAGCTTGCAAGAGACCCAGTACTTC,CASSRSLQETQYF
TRBJ1-3,TRBV14,few,-,TGTGCCAGCAGCCGCCTAGAACAGGACAGCAGCTCTGGAAACACCATATATTTT,CASSRLEQDSSSGNTIYF
TRBJ1-2,TRBV5-1,-,TRBD1,TGCGCCAGCAGCCTACAACAGGGGGGGTTTAACTATGGCTACACCTTC,CASSLQQGGFNYGYTF
TRBJ2-1,TRBV20-1,-,-,TGCAGTGCTACTAAGCAGTTCTTC,CSATKQFF
TRBJ2-3,TRBV7-9,once,TRBD2,TGTGCCAGCAGCCCCGAAGCGGGGATTAGCACAGATACGCAGTATTTT,CASSPEAGISTDTQYF
TRBJ1-4,TRBV29-1,-,-,TGCAGCGTTTGGTTCGGAGATGAAAAACTGTTTTTT,CSVWFGDEKLFF
TRBJ2-3,TRBV6-1,-,-,TGTGCCAGCAGTTTAAGCACAGGGACAGATACGCAGTATTTT,CASSLSTGTDTQYF
TRBJ2-7,TRBV28,-,-,TGTGCCAGCAGTTTTCCAGCGTTCTCCTACGAGCAGTACTTC,CASSFPAFSYEQYF
TRBJ1-2,TRBV6-8,-,-,TGTGCCAGCCTGTACGACCCGAGGGAGGACATATACTATGGCTACACCTTC,CASLYDPREDIYYGYTF
TRBJ2-1,TRBV7-2,-,TRBD2,TGTGCCAGCAGCTTAGCGGGAGGGCCTTTCAATGAGCAGTTCTTC,CASSLAGGPFNEQFF
TRBJ2-7,TRBV27,-,TRBD2,TGTGCCAGCAGTTTAACAGCGGGGGGATACGAGCAGTACTTC,CASSLTAGGYEQYF
TRBJ2-7,TRBV27,-,-,TGTGCCAGCAGTTTCCAAGGCTACGAGCAGTACTTC,CASSFQGYEQYF
TRBJ2-7,TRBV29-1,-,-,TGCAGCGTTGAAGATGGAGCAGGGGAGTACTTC,CSVEDGAGEYF
TRBJ2-7,TRBV21-1,-,-,TGTGCCAGCAATACCGCCGGGACCGGTACCTACGAGCAGTACTTC,CASNTAGTGTYEQYF
TRBJ2-6,TRBV6-6,once,-,TGTGCCAGCAGGATGGGGCCCTCTGGGGCCAACGTCCTGACTTTC,CASRMGPSGANVLTF
TRBJ1-3,TRBV7-2,-,-,TGTGCCAGCAGCCCCCGCCTCTCTGGAAACACCATATATTTT,CASSPRLSGNTIYF
TRBJ2-7,TRBV28,-,TRBD2,TGTGCCAGCAGGGGACTAGCGGGAGGGCCCCACGAGCAGTACTTC,CASRGLAGGPHEQYF
TRBJ1-3,TRBV11-2,-,-,TGTGCCAGCAGCTTAGAGACTCGCACCATATATTTT,CASSLETRTIYF
TRBJ1-1,TRBV5-5,-,-,TGTGCCAGCAGCGTCCTTACGAACACTGAAGCTTTCTTT,CASSVLTNTEAFF
TRBJ2-7,TRBV11-3,-,-,TGTGCCAGCAGCTTAGCAGGGGATACCTACGAGCAGTACTTC,CASSLAGDTYEQYF
TRBJ1-6,TRBV4-1,-,-,TGCGCCAGCAGCACTCGACCCCGGGGGGACTCACCCCTCCACTTT,CASSTRPRGDSPLHF
TRBJ1-6,TRBV10-1,-,-,TGCGCCAGCAGTGAATTGCCGAATTCACCCCTCCACTTT,CASSELPNSPLHF
TRBJ2-5,TRBV7-3,once,TRBD2,TGTGCCAGCAGCGCCTCTAGCGGGGGGGCCGTAGAGACCCAGTACTTC,CASSASSGGAVETQYF
TRBJ1-2,TRBV6-5,-,TRBD1,TGTGCCAGCACTATGACAGGGAATGGCTACACCTTC,CASTMTGNGYTF
TRBJ2-3,TRBV11-1,once,TRBD1,TGTGCCATCCCGGGACAGAACACAGATACGCAGTATTTT,CAIPGQNTDTQYF
TRBJ1-1,TRBV4-1,-,-,TGCGCCAGCAGCCAACTATGGGAGACTGAAGCTTTCTTT,CASSQLWETEAFF
TRBJ1-2,TRBV2,-,-,TGTGCCAGCAGCGCCGCGGAGGGCTATGGCTACACCTTC,CASSAAEGYGYTF
TRBJ1-3,TRBV9,few,-,TGTGCCAGCAGCGTAGACGGTGTCCCTGGAAACACCATATATTTT,CASSVDGVPGNTIYF
TRBJ1-5,TRBV9,-,-,TGTGCCGGCAGCGTAGCACCGGGAGCGCCCCAGCATTTT,CAGSVAPGAPQHF
TRBJ2-7,TRBV19,once,-,TGTGCCAGTAGTGTTTGGCACAGGGATCCCTACGAGCAGTACTTC,CASSVWHRDPYEQYF
TRBJ2-7,TRBV11-2,once,-,TGTGCCAGCAGCCCCCAGAACAGGGTCCCCTACGAGCAGTACTTC,CASSPQNRVPYEQYF
TRBJ2-5,TRBV28,-,-,TGTGCCAGCAGTTTAGGTCTGGCGGGGCGGGACCCCCAAGAGACCCAGTACTTC,CASSLGLAGRDPQETQYF
TRBJ2-7,TRBV28,-,TRBD2,TGTGCCAGCAGTTTCTTAGCGGGCACCTACGAGCAGTACTTC,CASSFLAGTYEQYF
TRBJ2-1,TRBV12-5,-,TRBD2,TGTGCTAGTGGACAGCTAGCGGGGGTTAGCTCCTACAATGAGCAGTTCTTC,CASGQLAGVSSYNEQFF
TRBJ1-2,TRBV6-5,-,-,TGTGCCAGCAGTGAACGAGGGGGATATGGCTACACCTTC,CASSERGGYGYTF
TRBJ2-7,TRBV4-1,-,-,TGCGCCAGCAGCCAAGCGGGGGACCCCTACGAGCAGTACTTC,CASSQAGDPYEQYF
TRBJ1-1,TRBV6-6,-,TRBD1,TGTGCCAGCAGTTCGACAGGGGTCCCAGCCCGCACTGAAGCTTTCTTT,CASSSTGVPARTEAFF
TRBJ1-4,TRBV4-2,-,-,TGTGCCAGCAGCCCCCCCAACGGACCCAATGAAAAACTGTTTTTT,CASSPPNGPNEKLFF
TRBJ1-4,TRBV25-1,few,-,TGTGCCAGCAGCCAAGGGCGCGGAAGACTGTTTTTT,CASSQGRGRLFF
TRBJ2-1,TRBV7-9,-,TRBD1,TGTGCCAGCAGCTTCTCCGGGACAGGGCCTAGGGATGAGCAGTTCTTC,CASSFSGTGPRDEQFF
TRBJ2-1,TRBV18,-,TRBD2,TGTGCCAGCTCCCTAGCGGGAGGGTCATACAATGAGCAGTTCTTC,CASSLAGGSYNEQFF
TRBJ1-2,TRBV4-2,-,-,TGTGCCAGCAGCCAAGGGAGGGGATTAAGAGGCTACACCTTC,CASSQGRGLRGYTF
TRBJ2-6,TRBV6-4,-,-,TGTGCCAGCAGTGACAACTCTGGGGCCAACGTCCTGACTTTC,CASSDNSGANVLTF
TRBJ1-2,TRBV2,-,-,TGTGCCAGCGGTTATGACCCCTTC,CASGYDPF
TRBJ1-1,TRBV10-3,-,-,TGTGCCATCAGCGTTGTCGGGGGGAACACTGAAGCTTTCTTT,CAISVVGGNTEAFF
TRBJ2-5,TRBV6-5,-,-,TGTGCCAGCAGTTACGACAGCGAGAACAGAGAGACCCAGTACTTC,CASSYDSENRETQYF
TRBJ1-5,TRBV5-1,once,-,TGCGCCAGCAGCTTGGTTCCAGGCAATCAGCCCCAGCATTTT,CASSLVPGNQPQHF
TRBJ2-5,TRBV6-6,-,TRBD2,TGTGCCAGCAGTTACAATAGCGGGGGGGGCGGTGAGACCCAGTACTTC,CASSYNSGGGGETQYF
TRBJ2-7,TRBV23-1,-,TRBD1,TGCGCCAGCAATTCTGGGGGACAGACCTACGAGCAGTACTTC,CASNSGGQTYEQYF